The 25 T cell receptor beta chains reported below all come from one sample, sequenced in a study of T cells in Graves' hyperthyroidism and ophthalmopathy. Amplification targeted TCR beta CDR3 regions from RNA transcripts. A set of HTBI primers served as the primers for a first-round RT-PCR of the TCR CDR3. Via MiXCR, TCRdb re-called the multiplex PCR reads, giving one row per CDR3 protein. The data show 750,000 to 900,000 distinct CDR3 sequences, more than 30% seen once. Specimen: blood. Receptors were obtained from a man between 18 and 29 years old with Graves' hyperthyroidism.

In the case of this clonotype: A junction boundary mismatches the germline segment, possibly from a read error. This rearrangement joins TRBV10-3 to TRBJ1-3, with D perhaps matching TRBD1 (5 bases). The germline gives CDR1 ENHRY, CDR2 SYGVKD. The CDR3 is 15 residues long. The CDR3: CASSERGLYGNTIHF. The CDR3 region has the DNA TGTGCCAGCAGTGAACGGGGGTTATATGGAAACACCATACATTTT.

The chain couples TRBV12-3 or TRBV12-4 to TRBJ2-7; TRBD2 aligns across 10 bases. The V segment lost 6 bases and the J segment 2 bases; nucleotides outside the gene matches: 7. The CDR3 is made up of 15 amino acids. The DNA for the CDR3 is TGTGCCAGCAGCTCTTCCGGACTAGCGGCCTACGAGCAGTACTTC. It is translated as CASSSSGLAAYEQYF.

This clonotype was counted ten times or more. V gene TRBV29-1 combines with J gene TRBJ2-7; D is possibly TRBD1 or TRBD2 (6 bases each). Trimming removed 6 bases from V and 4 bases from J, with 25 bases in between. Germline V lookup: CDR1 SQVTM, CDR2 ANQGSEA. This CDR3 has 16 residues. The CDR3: CSVRGTAAAGGYEQYF. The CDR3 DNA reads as TGCAGCGTGAGGGGGACTGCAGCCGCTGGTGGGTACGAGCAGTACTTC.

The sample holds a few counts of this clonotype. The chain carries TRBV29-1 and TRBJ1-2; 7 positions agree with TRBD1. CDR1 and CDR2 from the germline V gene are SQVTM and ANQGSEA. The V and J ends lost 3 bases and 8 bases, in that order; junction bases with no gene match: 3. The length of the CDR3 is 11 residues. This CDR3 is CSVDTGAGYTF. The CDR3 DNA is TGCAGCGTTGATACAGGGGCGGGCTACACCTTC.

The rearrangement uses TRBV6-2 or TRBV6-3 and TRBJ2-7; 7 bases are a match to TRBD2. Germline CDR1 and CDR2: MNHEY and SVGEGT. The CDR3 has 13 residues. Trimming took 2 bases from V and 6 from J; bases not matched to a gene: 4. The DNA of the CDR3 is TGTGCCAGCAGTTACGGCGGGAGTAGCGAGCAGTACTTC. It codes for CASSYGGSSEQYF.

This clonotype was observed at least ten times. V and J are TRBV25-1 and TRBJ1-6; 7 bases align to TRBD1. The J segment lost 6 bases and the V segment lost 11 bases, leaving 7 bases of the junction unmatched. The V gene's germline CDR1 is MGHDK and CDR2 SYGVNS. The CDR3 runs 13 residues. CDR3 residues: CASSRGSNSPLHF. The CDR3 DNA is TGTGCCTCGAGCAGGGGGAGTAATTCACCCCTCCACTTT. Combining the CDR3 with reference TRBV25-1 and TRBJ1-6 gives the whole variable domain EADIYQTPRYLVIGTGKKITLECSQTMGHDKMYWYQQDPGMELHLIHYSYGVNSTEKGDLSSESTVSRIRTEHFPLTLESARPSHTSQYLCASSRGSNSPLHFGNGTRLTVT.

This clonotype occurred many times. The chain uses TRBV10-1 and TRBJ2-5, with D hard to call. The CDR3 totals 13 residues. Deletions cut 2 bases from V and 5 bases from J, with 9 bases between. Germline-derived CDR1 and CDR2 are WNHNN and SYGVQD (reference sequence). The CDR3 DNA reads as TGCGCCAGCAGTGAGGGACCCCGGGAGACCCAGTACTTC. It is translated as CASSEGPRETQYF.

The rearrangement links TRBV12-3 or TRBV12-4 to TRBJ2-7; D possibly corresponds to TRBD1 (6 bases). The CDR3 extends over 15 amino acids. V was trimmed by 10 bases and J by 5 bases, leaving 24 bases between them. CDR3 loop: CATGGRYTENDEQYF. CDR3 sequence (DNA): TGTGCCACTGGGGGCCGGTATACGGAAAATGACGAGCAGTACTTC.

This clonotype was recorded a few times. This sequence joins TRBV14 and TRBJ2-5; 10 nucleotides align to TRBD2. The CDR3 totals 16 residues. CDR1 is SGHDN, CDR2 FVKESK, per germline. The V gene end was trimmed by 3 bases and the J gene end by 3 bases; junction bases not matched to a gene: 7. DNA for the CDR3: TGTGCCAGCAGCCACGTAGCGGGAGGACCGGAAGAGACCCAGTACTTC. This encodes CASSHVAGGPEETQYF.

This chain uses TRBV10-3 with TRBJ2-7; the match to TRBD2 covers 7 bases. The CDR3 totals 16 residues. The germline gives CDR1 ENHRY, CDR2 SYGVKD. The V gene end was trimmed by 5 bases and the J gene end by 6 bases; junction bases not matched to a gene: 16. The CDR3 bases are TGTGCCATCAGTTATATCCCTCGGGGGAGGGTGGGCGAGCAGTACTTC. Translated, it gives CAISYIPRGRVGEQYF.

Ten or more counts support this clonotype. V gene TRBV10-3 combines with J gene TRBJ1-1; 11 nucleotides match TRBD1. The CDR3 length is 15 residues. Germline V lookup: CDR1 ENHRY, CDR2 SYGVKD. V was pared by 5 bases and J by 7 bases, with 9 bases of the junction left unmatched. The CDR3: CAISTGTGGKSEAFF. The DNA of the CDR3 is TGTGCCATCAGTACCGGGACAGGGGGTAAGAGTGAAGCTTTCTTT.

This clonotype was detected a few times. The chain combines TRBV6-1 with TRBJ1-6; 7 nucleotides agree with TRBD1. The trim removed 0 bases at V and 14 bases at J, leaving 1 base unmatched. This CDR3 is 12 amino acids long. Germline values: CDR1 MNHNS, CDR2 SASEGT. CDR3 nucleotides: TGTGCCAGCAGTGAAGCGGGACAGTCCCTCCACTTT. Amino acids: CASSEAGQSLHF.

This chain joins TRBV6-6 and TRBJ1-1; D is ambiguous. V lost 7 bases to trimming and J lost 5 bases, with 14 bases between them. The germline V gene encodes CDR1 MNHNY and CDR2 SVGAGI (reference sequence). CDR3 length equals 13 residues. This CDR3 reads CASILLTGTEAFF. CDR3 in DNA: TGTGCCAGCATCCTTTTAACTGGGACTGAAGCTTTCTTT.

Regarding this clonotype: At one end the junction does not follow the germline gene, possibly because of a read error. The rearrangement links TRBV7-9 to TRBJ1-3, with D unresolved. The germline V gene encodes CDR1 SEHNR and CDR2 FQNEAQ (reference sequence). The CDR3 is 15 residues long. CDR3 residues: CASSQDGESGNTIYF. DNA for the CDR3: TGCGCCAGCAGCCAAGATGGGGAATCTGGAAACACCATATATTTT.

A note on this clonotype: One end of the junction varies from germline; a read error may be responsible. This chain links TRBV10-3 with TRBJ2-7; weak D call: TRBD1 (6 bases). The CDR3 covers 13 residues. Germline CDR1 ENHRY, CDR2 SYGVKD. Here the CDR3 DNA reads TGTGCCAGCAGTTTAACAGGGCCGAGGGAGCAGTACTTC. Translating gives CASSLTGPREQYF.

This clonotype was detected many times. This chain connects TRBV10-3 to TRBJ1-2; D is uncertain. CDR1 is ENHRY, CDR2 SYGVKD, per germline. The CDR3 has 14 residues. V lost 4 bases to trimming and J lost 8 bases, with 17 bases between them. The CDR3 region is CAISGSTGKEGYTF. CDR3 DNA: TGTGCCATCAGTGGTAGTACGGGAAAGGAAGGCTACACCTTC.

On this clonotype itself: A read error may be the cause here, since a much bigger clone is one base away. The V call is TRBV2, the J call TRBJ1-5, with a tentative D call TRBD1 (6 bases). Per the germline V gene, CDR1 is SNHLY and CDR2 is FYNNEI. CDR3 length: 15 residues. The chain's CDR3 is CASSEVTGADQPRHF. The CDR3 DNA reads TGTGCCAGCAGTGAAGTCACGGGGGCCGATCAGCCCCGGCATTTT.

CDR3 loop: CASSSRDRNEKLFF. The CDR3 bases are TGTGCCAGCAGCTCCCGGGACAGGAATGAAAAACTGTTTTTT. This sequence joins TRBV9 and TRBJ1-4, with TRBD1 matching over 8 bases. V was pared by 4 bases and J by 5 bases, with 4 bases of the junction left unmatched. The CDR3 loop spans 14 amino acids. Germline V gene lookup returns CDR1 SGDLS and CDR2 YYNGEE.

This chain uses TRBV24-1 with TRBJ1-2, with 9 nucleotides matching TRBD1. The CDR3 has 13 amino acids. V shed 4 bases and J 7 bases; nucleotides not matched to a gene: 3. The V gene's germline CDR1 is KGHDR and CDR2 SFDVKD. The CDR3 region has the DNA TGTGCCACCAGTGAACCGGGACAGGGTGGCTACACCTTC. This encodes CATSEPGQGGYTF.

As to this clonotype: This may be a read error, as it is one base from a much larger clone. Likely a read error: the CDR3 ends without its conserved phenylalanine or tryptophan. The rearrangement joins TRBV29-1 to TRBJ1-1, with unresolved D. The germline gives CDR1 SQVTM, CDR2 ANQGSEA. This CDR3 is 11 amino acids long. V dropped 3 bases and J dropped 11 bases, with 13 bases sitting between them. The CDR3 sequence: CSVETVGKAFL. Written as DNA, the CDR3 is TGCAGCGTTGAGACGGTGGGAAAGGCTTTCCTT.

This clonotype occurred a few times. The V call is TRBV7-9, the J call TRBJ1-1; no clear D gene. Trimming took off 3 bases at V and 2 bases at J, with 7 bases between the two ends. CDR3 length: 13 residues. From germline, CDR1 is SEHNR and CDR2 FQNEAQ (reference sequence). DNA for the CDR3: TGTGCCAGCAGCTTTTATACCAACACTGAAGCTTTCTTT. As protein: CASSFYTNTEAFF.

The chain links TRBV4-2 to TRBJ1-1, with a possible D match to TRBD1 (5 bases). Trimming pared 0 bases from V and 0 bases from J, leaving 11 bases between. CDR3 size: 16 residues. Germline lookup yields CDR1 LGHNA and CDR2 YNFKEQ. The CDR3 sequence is CASSQEPGIMNTEAFF. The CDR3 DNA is TGTGCCAGCAGCCAAGAGCCAGGGATTATGAACACTGAAGCTTTCTTT.

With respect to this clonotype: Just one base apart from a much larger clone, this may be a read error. CDR3 coding DNA: TGCAGCGTGACCATGACAGGGGACGAGCAGTACTTC. As protein: CSVTMTGDEQYF. The J gene is TRBJ2-7, the V gene TRBV29-1, with 8 bases lining up with TRBD1. There are 12 residues in the CDR3. Germline V gene data show CDR1 as SQVTM and CDR2 as ANQGSEA. V shed 6 bases, J shed 5 bases, and the junction held 6 bases outside the gene matches.

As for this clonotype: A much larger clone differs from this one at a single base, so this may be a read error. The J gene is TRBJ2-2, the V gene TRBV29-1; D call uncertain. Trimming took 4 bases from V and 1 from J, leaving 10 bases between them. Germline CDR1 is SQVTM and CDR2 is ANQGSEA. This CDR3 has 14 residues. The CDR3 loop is CSVVELLNTGELFF. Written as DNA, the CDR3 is TGCAGCGTTGTGGAGCTTTTGAACACCGGGGAGCTGTTTTTT.

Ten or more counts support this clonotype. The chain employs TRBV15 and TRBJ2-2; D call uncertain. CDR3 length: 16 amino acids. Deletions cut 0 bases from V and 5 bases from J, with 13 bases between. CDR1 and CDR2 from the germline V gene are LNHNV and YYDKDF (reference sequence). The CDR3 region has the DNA TGTGCCACCAGCAGAGAAACGCCTGTGGGGACCGGGGAGCTGTTTTTT. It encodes CATSRETPVGTGELFF. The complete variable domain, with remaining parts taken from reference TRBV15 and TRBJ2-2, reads DAMVIQNPRYQVTQFGKPVTLSCSQTLNHNVMYWYQQKSSQAPKLLFHYYDKDFNNEADTPDNFQSRRPNTSFCFLDIRSPGLGDTAMYLCATSRETPVGTGELFFGEGSRLTVL.